Presented here are 3 T cell receptor beta chains from one specimen sequenced in a study of blood T cell repertoires in COVID-19. TCRdb's copy holds only in-frame clones and misses some; the assay was immunoSEQ multiplex PCR. The sample includes about 150,000 clones, about 90% of them seen just once. The sequenced sample was peripheral blood. The receptors originated from a man over 45 with acute or convalescent COVID-19.

J is TRBJ2-7 and V is TRBV9, with 7 bases aligning to TRBD1. The CDR3 spans 16 residues. Germline V lookup: CDR1 SGDLS, CDR2 YYNGEE. The V gene end was trimmed by 0 bases and the J gene end by 6 bases; junction bases not matched to a gene: 12. The CDR3 region is CASSVARDSPFSEQYF. CDR3 in DNA: TGTGCCAGCAGCGTAGCCCGGGACAGCCCTTTTAGCGAGCAGTACTTC. The entire variable domain, with the rest obtained from reference TRBV9 and TRBJ2-7, is as follows: DSGVTQTPKHLITATGQRVTLRCSPRSGDLSVYWYQQSLDQGLQFLIQYYNGEERAKGNILERFSAQQFPDLHSELNLSSLELGDSALYFCASSVARDSPFSEQYFGPGTRLTVT.

This clone has only a few counts. J is TRBJ2-1 and V is TRBV29-1; D is possibly TRBD1 (5 bases). This CDR3 is 15 amino acids long. Trimming shortened V by 7 bases and J by 0 bases, and 16 bases separated the two germline ends. CDR1 SQVTM and CDR2 ANQGSEA come from the germline V gene. The CDR3, as DNA: TGCAGCGGTGGCGCTGGACACAGCTCCTACAATGAGCAGTTCTTC. Translation: CSGGAGHSSYNEQFF.

This chain connects TRBV6-6 to TRBJ2-7, with 7 bases matching TRBD1. The CDR3 is made up of 14 amino acids. Germline V CDR1 and CDR2: MNHNY, SVGAGI (reference sequence). J gave up 6 bases and V 4 bases, and 9 bases lay outside the gene matches. CDR3 amino acids: CASSSPGQSSEQYF. The DNA for the CDR3 is TGTGCCAGCAGTTCTCCGGGACAGTCGTCCGAGCAGTACTTC.